This T cell receptor (beta chain) emerged from a study of cytomegalovirus exposure and HLA in healthy donors. Study outcomes and limitations: With high specificity and sensitivity, the classifier reportedly diagnosed cytomegalovirus status. Information on immune exposure was restricted to one variable (CMV serostatus). Three chains linked to CMV were shown in vitro to be specific for CMV antigens.

The CDR3 covers 17 residues. Per the germline V gene, CDR1 is MDHEN and CDR2 is SYDVKM. V was cut by 5 bases and J by 3 bases, with 19 bases left in between. On this clone: What it binds is unknown.

Vbeta (60) and Jbeta (13) primers were used in the PCR. Here immunoSEQ multiplex PCR was the method, and the copy in TCRdb shows in-frame clones only, minus some. The sample records about 150,000 clones, approximately 65% being singletons. The material sequenced was PBMCs. The sequence was obtained from a woman in her fifties or sixties in good health and CMV-seronegative. The V gene is TRBV28, the J gene TRBJ1-4, with D maybe TRBD1 (5 bases). This CDR3 reads CASSLMQGPASNEKLFF. CDR3 nucleotides: TGTGCCAGCAGTCTTATGCAGGGCCCAGCATCTAATGAAAAACTGTTTTTT.